The sequence of this TCR beta chain was determined in a study of blood T cell repertoires in COVID-19. Study context: Collection of acute and convalescent COVID-19 samples took place in the United States, Italy and Spain. Sample material is recorded as cDNA or gDNA derived from T cells, B-cell-depleted T cells, or PBMCs.

Produced via immunoSEQ multiplex PCR; TCRdb's table is partial and in-frame only. The sample lists 110,000 or so clones; nearly 90% were seen once. The origin of this receptor is an older woman who had recovered from COVID-19. Sequencing was carried out using peripheral blood.

The CDR3 nucleotides are TGTGCCAGCAGCTTGGGACAGGGGAATTTGAACACTGAAGCTTTCTTT. Translated, it gives CASSLGQGNLNTEAFF. V gene TRBV5-5 combines with J gene TRBJ1-1, with TRBD1 identical over 8 bases. The CDR3 runs to 16 residues. The trim removed 0 bases at V and 0 bases at J, leaving 4 bases unmatched. The germline CDR1 and CDR2 sequences are SGHKS and YYEKEE (reference sequence).